The rows below give T cell receptor beta chains drawn from one sample of a study of Graves' ophthalmopathy and Graves' hyperthyroidism. One entry per CDR3 protein results from TCRdb running MiXCR on the multiplex PCR reads. The repertoire includes around 600,000 distinct CDR3 sequences, roughly 41% of them detected once, and over 2.5% sits in the top ten. Sequencing was carried out using peripheral blood. The receptor set was obtained from an adult man with Graves' ophthalmopathy. Each CDR3 is given with its conserved first and last residue. Each record gives: J gene, clone size, D gene, V gene, CDR3 DNA, CDR3 protein. A D gene is named only where the DNA matches it firmly. Not every row has a clone size; where given, it reads once, few, many or a size class.

J: TRBJ2-5
size: -
D: -
V: TRBV5-1
DNA: TGCGCCAGCAGCGTTGGTTTACAAGAAGAGACCCAGTACTTC
CDR3: CASSVGLQEETQYF

J: TRBJ2-5
size: -
D: TRBD2
V: TRBV15
DNA: TGTGCCACCAGCCCTCGGACTAGCGGGTTCCAAGAGACCCAGTACTTC
CDR3: CATSPRTSGFQETQYF

J: TRBJ2-5
size: -
D: -
V: TRBV2
DNA: TGTGCCAGCAGTGATCGAGGGCCCCGGGTGGTGGAGACCCAGTACTTC
CDR3: CASSDRGPRVVETQYF

J: TRBJ1-4
size: many
D: -
V: TRBV12-3/TRBV12-4
DNA: TGTGCCAGCAGTTTGGGCAGCCTGAATGAAAAACTGTTTTTT
CDR3: CASSLGSLNEKLFF

J: TRBJ1-5
size: -
D: -
V: TRBV7-9
DNA: TGTGCCAGCAGCTTAGGGAGCGGACAAGAGACCCAGCATTTT
CDR3: CASSLGSGQETQHF

J: TRBJ1-6
size: -
D: -
V: TRBV10-3
DNA: TGTGCCATCAGCGGGACTGGGAATTCACCCCTCCACTTT
CDR3: CAISGTGNSPLHF

J: TRBJ1-4
size: once
D: -
V: TRBV7-2
DNA: TGTGCCAGCAGCTCAAGCGTCGAGCAGGAAAAACTGTTTTTT
CDR3: CASSSSVEQEKLFF

J: TRBJ2-7
size: many
D: -
V: TRBV29-1
DNA: TGCAGCGTTGAAGATCCGGGCAGCTCCTACGAGCAGTACTTC
CDR3: CSVEDPGSSYEQYF

J: TRBJ2-5
size: -
D: TRBD2
V: TRBV7-6
DNA: TGTGCCAGCAGCCCCTTGGCAGGGACTAGTGTGGAGACCCAGTACTTC
CDR3: CASSPLAGTSVETQYF

J: TRBJ2-7
size: -
D: TRBD2
V: TRBV29-1
DNA: TGCAGCGTTGCTAGCGGGGGTAGCTTAGTCTCCTACGAGCAGTACTTC
CDR3: CSVASGGSLVSYEQYF

J: TRBJ1-1
size: -
D: -
V: TRBV11-2
DNA: TGTGCCAGCAGCCGGGGGGCTGAAACTGAAGCTTTCTTT
CDR3: CASSRGAETEAFF

J: TRBJ1-5
size: many
D: -
V: TRBV7-9
DNA: TGTGCCAGCAGCTTAGGGGGGACTCAGCCCCAGCATTTT
CDR3: CASSLGGTQPQHF

J: TRBJ1-1
size: many
D: -
V: TRBV6-5
DNA: TGTGCCAGCAGTTACCAAGACCGGGGCACTGAAGCTTTCTTT
CDR3: CASSYQDRGTEAFF

J: TRBJ1-1
size: -
D: TRBD1
V: TRBV2
DNA: TGTGCCAGCAGCCCGGACAGGGGCCGCCACTCTACTCCCGAAGCTTTCTTT
CDR3: CASSPDRGRHSTPEAFF

J: TRBJ1-2
size: many
D: TRBD1
V: TRBV20-1
DNA: TGCAGTGCATACGGTGACAGGGGATGGAATGGCTACACCTTC
CDR3: CSAYGDRGWNGYTF

J: TRBJ2-7
size: -
D: TRBD1
V: TRBV20-1
DNA: TGCAGTGCCCACGGACAGGGGGCGCCCGAGCAGTACTTC
CDR3: CSAHGQGAPEQYF

J: TRBJ2-5
size: -
D: -
V: TRBV29-1
DNA: TGCAGCGTTGAAAGACGGACCGGCCAGTACTTC
CDR3: CSVERRTGQYF

J: TRBJ1-6
size: many
D: TRBD1
V: TRBV2
DNA: TGTGCCAGCAGTGAACCGGACAGGGAGACTAATTCACCCCTCCACTTT
CDR3: CASSEPDRETNSPLHF

J: TRBJ2-7
size: -
D: -
V: TRBV5-6
DNA: TGTGCCAGCAGCTGGGGGGCGAACTACGAGCAGTACTTC
CDR3: CASSWGANYEQYF

J: TRBJ2-7
size: many
D: -
V: TRBV7-8
DNA: TGTGCCAGCAGCTCGGCCTACGAGCAGTACTTC
CDR3: CASSSAYEQYF

J: TRBJ2-5
size: many
D: -
V: TRBV11-2
DNA: TGTGCCAGCAGCTTACTTCCCGGGGTAGAGACCCAGTACTTC
CDR3: CASSLLPGVETQYF

J: TRBJ2-7
size: few
D: -
V: TRBV29-1
DNA: TGCAGCGTTGGTACAGGGTCGTACGAGCAGTACTTC
CDR3: CSVGTGSYEQYF

J: TRBJ1-2
size: many
D: TRBD1
V: TRBV6-6
DNA: TGTGCCAGCAGTTATCAGGGGGTGAATGGCTACACCTTC
CDR3: CASSYQGVNGYTF

J: TRBJ2-5
size: -
D: -
V: TRBV7-7
DNA: TGTGCCAGCAACGGTGAGGAGACCCAGTACTTC
CDR3: CASNGEETQYF

J: TRBJ1-2
size: many
D: TRBD1
V: TRBV4-1
DNA: TGCGCCAGCAGCCCACAGGGGCGAGCTAACTATGGCTACACCTTC
CDR3: CASSPQGRANYGYTF

J: TRBJ2-5
size: many
D: TRBD2
V: TRBV2
DNA: TGTGCCACCAAGGGGGGACTAGCACAGTCCGAGACCCAGTACTTC
CDR3: CATKGGLAQSETQYF

J: TRBJ2-5
size: many
D: -
V: TRBV10-3
DNA: TGTGCCATCAGTGATCCCGGGACACCTCTAGAGACCCAGTACTTC
CDR3: CAISDPGTPLETQYF

J: TRBJ1-2
size: -
D: -
V: TRBV7-9
DNA: TGTGCCAGCAGCTTACCTGGACGCAGGGTGGGGTATGGCTACACCTTC
CDR3: CASSLPGRRVGYGYTF

J: TRBJ1-1
size: few
D: -
V: TRBV7-8
DNA: TGTGCCAGCAGCTTAAGACCCAGGGTAGGGGACTCTGAAGCTTTCTTT
CDR3: CASSLRPRVGDSEAFF

J: TRBJ1-5
size: -
D: TRBD1
V: TRBV14
DNA: TGTGCCCGCAGCCAGGGACGACAGGGACAACAGCCCCAGCATTTT
CDR3: CARSQGRQGQQPQHF

J: TRBJ1-6
size: -
D: -
V: TRBV20-1
DNA: TGCAGTGCTAGGGTTCAAGGGCCACCCCTCCACTTT
CDR3: CSARVQGPPLHF

J: TRBJ2-5
size: few
D: -
V: TRBV6-2/TRBV6-3
DNA: TGTGCCAGCAGTCGGGACCTTCTGAGGGCCCAGTACTTC
CDR3: CASSRDLLRAQYF

J: TRBJ2-7
size: -
D: TRBD2
V: TRBV11-2
DNA: TGCGCCCGCAGCCAAGAGGGACTAGGCTCCTACGAGCAGTACTTC
CDR3: CARSQEGLGSYEQYF

J: TRBJ2-7
size: many
D: -
V: TRBV12-3/TRBV12-4
DNA: TGTGCCAGCAGCTTCGGCTACGAGCAGTACTTC
CDR3: CASSFGYEQYF

J: TRBJ2-2
size: -
D: -
V: TRBV24-1
DNA: TGTGCCACCAGTGATTTGAATTATAACACCGGGGAGCTGTTTTTT
CDR3: CATSDLNYNTGELFF

J: TRBJ1-2
size: -
D: -
V: TRBV7-2
DNA: TGTGCCAGCAGCTTATTCGGGGTTGGGCAAGGCTACACCTTC
CDR3: CASSLFGVGQGYTF

J: TRBJ1-1
size: -
D: TRBD1
V: TRBV10-3
DNA: TGTGCCATCAGTGAGTCGAACAGGGGGGACACTGAAGCTTTCTTT
CDR3: CAISESNRGDTEAFF

J: TRBJ2-3
size: -
D: TRBD2
V: TRBV7-9
DNA: TGTGCCAGCAGCTACACTAGCGGGGGATGGACAGATACGCAGTATTTC
CDR3: CASSYTSGGWTDTQYF

J: TRBJ1-2
size: -
D: -
V: TRBV5-8
DNA: TGTGCCAGCGCTTTAGACCGTAACTATGGCTACACCTTC
CDR3: CASALDRNYGYTF

J: TRBJ2-2
size: -
D: -
V: TRBV9
DNA: TGTGCCAGCAGCCAAGTCGGGTCACGGGGCACCGGGGAGCTGTTTTTT
CDR3: CASSQVGSRGTGELFF

J: TRBJ2-5
size: many
D: -
V: TRBV7-2
DNA: TGTGCCAGCAGTTATCGGACTGGCGGGGATAACACTGGGGAGGAGACCCAGTACTTC
CDR3: CASSYRTGGDNTGEETQYF

J: TRBJ2-7
size: many
D: -
V: TRBV7-2
DNA: TGTGCCAGCAGCCAAGGGGGGGGTTACGAGCAGTACTTC
CDR3: CASSQGGGYEQYF

J: TRBJ2-7
size: few
D: -
V: TRBV6-2/TRBV6-3
DNA: TGTGCCAGCCGCAGAACCTCCGTCGAGCAGTACTTC
CDR3: CASRRTSVEQYF

J: TRBJ2-6
size: -
D: -
V: TRBV4-2
DNA: TGTGCCAGCAGCCGAGGAGGTTTACAGGGATCTGGGGCCAACGTCCTGACTTTC
CDR3: CASSRGGLQGSGANVLTF

J: TRBJ1-5
size: -
D: TRBD1
V: TRBV25-1
DNA: TGTGCCAGCAGTGCCCCGGCCGGGACAGGAGAAAATCAGCCCCAGCATTTT
CDR3: CASSAPAGTGENQPQHF

J: TRBJ2-7
size: -
D: -
V: TRBV10-2
DNA: TGCGCCAGCAGTGACCCTCCCGACGGGACCTACGAGCAGTACTTC
CDR3: CASSDPPDGTYEQYF

J: TRBJ1-1
size: -
D: TRBD1
V: TRBV25-1
DNA: TGTGCCACCAGTGCGGGACAGGGTACCGCTGAAGCTTTCTTT
CDR3: CATSAGQGTAEAFF

J: TRBJ1-4
size: -
D: -
V: TRBV5-8
DNA: TGTGCCAGCAGCGTAACCCAAGGAAAACTGTTTTTT
CDR3: CASSVTQGKLFF

J: TRBJ2-5
size: many
D: -
V: TRBV5-1
DNA: TGCGCCAGCAGCTTGTCCCAGGGAATTGGGGAGACCCAGTACTTC
CDR3: CASSLSQGIGETQYF

J: TRBJ2-7
size: -
D: -
V: TRBV3-1
DNA: TGTGCCAGCAGCCCTCATAAATTCGGGATCTCCTACGAGCAGTACTTC
CDR3: CASSPHKFGISYEQYF

J: TRBJ2-5
size: few
D: TRBD2
V: TRBV7-7
DNA: TGTGCTAGCAGCATGGGACTAGCGGGAGGGCACGAGACCCAGTACTTC
CDR3: CASSMGLAGGHETQYF

J: TRBJ1-3
size: -
D: -
V: TRBV4-3
DNA: TGCGCCAGCAGCAGACGGACCAGCCCCAACTCTGGAAACACCATATATTTT
CDR3: CASSRRTSPNSGNTIYF

J: TRBJ2-5
size: many
D: -
V: TRBV11-3
DNA: TGTGCCAGCAGCGAATGGACAGATATGGAGACCCAGTACTTC
CDR3: CASSEWTDMETQYF

J: TRBJ2-5
size: -
D: -
V: TRBV25-1
DNA: TGTGCCAGCTTGAGTGGGGGGAGTGAGGAGACCCAGTACTTC
CDR3: CASLSGGSEETQYF

J: TRBJ2-5
size: few
D: TRBD2
V: TRBV9
DNA: TGTGCCAGCAGCCCCCCCGGGACTAGTATAGAGACCCAGTACTTC
CDR3: CASSPPGTSIETQYF

J: TRBJ1-2
size: many
D: -
V: TRBV10-3
DNA: TGTGCCAGCAGTGAAGTTTTGGATGGGCTCAACTATGGCTACACCTTC
CDR3: CASSEVLDGLNYGYTF

J: TRBJ2-5
size: -
D: TRBD2
V: TRBV9
DNA: TGTGCCAGCAGCGTAGTAGCGGGTGCGGTCCAAGAGACCCAGTACTTC
CDR3: CASSVVAGAVQETQYF